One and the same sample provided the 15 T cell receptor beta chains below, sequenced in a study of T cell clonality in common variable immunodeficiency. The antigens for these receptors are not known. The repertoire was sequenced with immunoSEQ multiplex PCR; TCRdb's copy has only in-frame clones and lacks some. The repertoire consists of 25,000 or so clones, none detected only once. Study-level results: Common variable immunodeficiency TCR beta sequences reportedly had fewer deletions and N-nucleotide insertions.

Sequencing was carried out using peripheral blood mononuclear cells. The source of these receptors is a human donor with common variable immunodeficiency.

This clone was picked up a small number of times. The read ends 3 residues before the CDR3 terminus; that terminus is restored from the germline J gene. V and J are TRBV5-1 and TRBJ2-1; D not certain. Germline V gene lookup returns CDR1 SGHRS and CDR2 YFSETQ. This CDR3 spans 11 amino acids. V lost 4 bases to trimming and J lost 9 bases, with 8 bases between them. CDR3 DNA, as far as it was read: TGCGCCAGCAGCGATTTCGGTGAG. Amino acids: CASSDFGE. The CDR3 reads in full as CASSDFGEQFF.

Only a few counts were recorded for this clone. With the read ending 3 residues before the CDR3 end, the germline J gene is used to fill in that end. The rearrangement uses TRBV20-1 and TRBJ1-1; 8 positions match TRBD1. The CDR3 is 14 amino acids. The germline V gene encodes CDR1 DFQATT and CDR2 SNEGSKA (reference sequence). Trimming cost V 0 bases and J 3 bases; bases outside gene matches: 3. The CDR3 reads CSARDPGGHTEAFF. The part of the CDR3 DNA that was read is TGCAGTGCTAGAGATCCAGGGGGCCACACTGAA.

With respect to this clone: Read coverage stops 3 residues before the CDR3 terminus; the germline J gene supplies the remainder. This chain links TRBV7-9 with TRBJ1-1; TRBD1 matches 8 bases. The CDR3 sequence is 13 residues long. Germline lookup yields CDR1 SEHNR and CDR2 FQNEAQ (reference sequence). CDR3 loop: CASRDRVSGKAFF. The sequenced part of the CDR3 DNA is TGTGCCAGCAGGGACAGGGTGAGCGGAAAG.

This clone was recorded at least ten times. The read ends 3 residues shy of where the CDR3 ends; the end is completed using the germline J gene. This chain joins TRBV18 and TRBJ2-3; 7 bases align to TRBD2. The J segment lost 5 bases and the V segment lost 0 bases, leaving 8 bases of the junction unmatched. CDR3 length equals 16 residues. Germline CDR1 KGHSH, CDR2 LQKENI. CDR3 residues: CASSPPGGSRVDTQYF. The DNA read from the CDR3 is TGTGCCAGCTCACCACCGGGGGGGTCGAGAGTAGATACG.

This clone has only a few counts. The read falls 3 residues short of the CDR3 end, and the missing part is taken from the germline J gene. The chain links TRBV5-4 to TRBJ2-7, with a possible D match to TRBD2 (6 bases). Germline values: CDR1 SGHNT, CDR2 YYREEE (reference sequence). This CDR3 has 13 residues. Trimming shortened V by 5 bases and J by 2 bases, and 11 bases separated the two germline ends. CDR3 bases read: TGTGCCAGCAGTCCTAGCGCGACCTACGAG. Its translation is CASSPSATYE. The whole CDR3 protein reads CASSPSATYEQYF.

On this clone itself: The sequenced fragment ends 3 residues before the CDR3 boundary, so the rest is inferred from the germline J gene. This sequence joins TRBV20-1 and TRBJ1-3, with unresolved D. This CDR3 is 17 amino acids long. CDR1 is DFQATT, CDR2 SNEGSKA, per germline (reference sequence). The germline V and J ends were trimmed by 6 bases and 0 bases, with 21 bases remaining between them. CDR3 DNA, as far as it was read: TGCAGTGCCAGCGGTCCTTCTCAGAAGAGCTCTGGAAACACC. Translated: CSASGPSQKSSGNT. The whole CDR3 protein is CSASGPSQKSSGNTIYF.

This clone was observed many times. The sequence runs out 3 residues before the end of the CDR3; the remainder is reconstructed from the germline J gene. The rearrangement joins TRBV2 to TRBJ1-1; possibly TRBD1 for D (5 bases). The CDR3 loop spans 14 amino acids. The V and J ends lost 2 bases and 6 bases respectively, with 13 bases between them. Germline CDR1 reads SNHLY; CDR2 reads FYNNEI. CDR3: CASSELREGPEAFF. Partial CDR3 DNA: TGTGCCAGCAGTGAACTCAGGGAGGGGCCTGAA. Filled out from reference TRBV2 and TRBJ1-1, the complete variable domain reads EPEVTQTPSHQVTQMGQEVILRCVPISNHLYFYWYRQILGQKVEFLVSFYNNEISEKSEIFDDQFSVERPDGSNFTLKIRSTKLEDSAMYFCASSELREGPEAFFGQGTRLTVV.

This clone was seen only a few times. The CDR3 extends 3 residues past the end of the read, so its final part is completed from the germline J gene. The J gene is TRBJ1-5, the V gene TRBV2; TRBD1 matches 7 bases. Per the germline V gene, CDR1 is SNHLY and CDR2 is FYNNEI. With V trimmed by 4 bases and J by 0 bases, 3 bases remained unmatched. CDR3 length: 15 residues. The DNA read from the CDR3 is TGTGCCAGCAGTGTTTCAGGGGGTAGCAATCAGCCC. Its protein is CASSVSGGSNQP. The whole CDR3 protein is CASSVSGGSNQPQHF.

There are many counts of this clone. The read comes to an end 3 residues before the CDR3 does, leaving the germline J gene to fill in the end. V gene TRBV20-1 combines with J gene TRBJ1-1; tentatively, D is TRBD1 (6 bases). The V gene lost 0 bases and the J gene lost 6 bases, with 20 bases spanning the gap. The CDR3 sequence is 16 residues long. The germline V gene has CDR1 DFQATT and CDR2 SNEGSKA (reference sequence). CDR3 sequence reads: CSARDSFHRVRPEAFF. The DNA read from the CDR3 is TGCAGTGCTAGAGATTCCTTTCACAGGGTACGACCTGAA.

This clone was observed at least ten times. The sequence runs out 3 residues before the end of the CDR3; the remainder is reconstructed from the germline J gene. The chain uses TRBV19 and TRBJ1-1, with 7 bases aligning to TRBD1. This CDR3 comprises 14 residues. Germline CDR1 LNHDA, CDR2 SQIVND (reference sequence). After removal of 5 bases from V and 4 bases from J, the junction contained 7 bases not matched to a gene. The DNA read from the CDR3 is TGTGCCAGTAGTCTCACGACAGGGAGCACTGAA. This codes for CASSLTTGSTE. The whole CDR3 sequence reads CASSLTTGSTEAFF.

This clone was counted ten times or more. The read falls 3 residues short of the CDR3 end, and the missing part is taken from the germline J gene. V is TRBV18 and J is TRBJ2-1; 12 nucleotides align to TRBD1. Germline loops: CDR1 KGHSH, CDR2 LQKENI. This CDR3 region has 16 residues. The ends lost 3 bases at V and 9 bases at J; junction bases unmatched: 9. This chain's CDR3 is CASSPRPGQGAFEQFF. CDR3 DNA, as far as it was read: TGTGCCAGCTCACCCAGACCGGGACAGGGGGCGTTTGAG.

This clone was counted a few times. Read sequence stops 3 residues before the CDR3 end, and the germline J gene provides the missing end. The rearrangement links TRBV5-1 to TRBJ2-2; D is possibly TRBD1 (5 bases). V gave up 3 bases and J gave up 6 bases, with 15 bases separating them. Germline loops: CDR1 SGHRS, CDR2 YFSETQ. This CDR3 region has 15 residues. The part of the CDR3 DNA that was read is TGCGCCAGCAGCTCGACGAACACAGGATCCGGGGAG. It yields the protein CASSSTNTGSGE. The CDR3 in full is CASSSTNTGSGELFF.

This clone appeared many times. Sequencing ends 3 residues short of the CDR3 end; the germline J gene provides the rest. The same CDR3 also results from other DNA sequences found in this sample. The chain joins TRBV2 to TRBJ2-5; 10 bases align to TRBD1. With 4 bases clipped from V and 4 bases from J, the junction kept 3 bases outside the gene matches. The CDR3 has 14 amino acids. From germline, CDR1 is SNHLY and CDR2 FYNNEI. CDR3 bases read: TGTGCCAGCAGTGCCGGACAGGGGGGAGAGACC. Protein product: CASSAGQGGET. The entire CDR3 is CASSAGQGGETQYF.

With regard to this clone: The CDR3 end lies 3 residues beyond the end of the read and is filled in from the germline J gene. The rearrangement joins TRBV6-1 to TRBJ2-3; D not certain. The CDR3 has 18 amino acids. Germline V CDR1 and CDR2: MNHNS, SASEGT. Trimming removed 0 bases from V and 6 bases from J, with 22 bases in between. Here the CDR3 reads CASSEAVWLDGLSDTQYF. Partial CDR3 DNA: TGTGCCAGCAGTGAAGCCGTTTGGCTAGATGGTTTGTCGGATACG.

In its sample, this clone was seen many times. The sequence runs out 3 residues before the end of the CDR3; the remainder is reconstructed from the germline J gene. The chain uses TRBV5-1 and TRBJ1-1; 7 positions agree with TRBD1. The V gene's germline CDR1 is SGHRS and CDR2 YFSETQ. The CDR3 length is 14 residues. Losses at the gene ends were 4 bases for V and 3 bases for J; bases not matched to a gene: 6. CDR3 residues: CASSQAQGDTEAFF. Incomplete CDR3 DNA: TGCGCCAGCAGCCAAGCCCAGGGGGACACTGAA.